The TCR beta chain described here comes from a study of T cell responses to AZD1222 COVID-19 vaccine. Using immunoSEQ multiplex PCR, the repertoire was profiled, and TCRdb retains in-frame clones only, with some absent. The sample includes 200,000 or so clones, around nine tenths of them seen just once. The V gene end was trimmed by 2 bases and the J gene end by 0 bases; junction bases not matched to a gene: 13. This CDR3 is built from 18 residues. The germline V gene encodes CDR1 LNHNV and CDR2 YYDKDF (reference sequence). This clone is a singleton in its sample. This clonotype was sampled from an adult in good health. The chain combines TRBV15 with TRBJ2-7, with 7 bases fitting TRBD1. Material: peripheral blood, obtained on day 0 of AZD1222 vaccination. The CDR3 reads CATSRTPFSAGGSYEQYF. CDR3 DNA sequence: TGTGCCACCAGCAGAACCCCTTTCTCGGCAGGGGGCTCCTACGAGCAGTACTTC.